The entry below gives a single T cell receptor beta chain sequence along with its context. This clone showed up many times. Its antigen is not yet known. No qualities accompany the bases; no much larger clone lies one base away. This entry comes from a study of blood T cell repertoires in COVID-19 (dated by TCRdb to 2019 to 2021). At the level of the whole study: Collaborator samples came from the United States, Italy and Spain and covered acute and convalescent phases of COVID-19. The repertoires were released in a freely available public database intended as a resource for research on the immune response to SARS-CoV-2. The sample metadata nearly always contained a de-identified subject ID, COVID-19 status, age in years and sex. The dataset comprised deeply sampled blood TCRbeta repertoires from subjects exposed to, actively infected with, or recovered from COVID-19. Samples were obtained from the ongoing ImmuneRACE study (first 160 participants) and from 1,254 subjects provided by 6 global collaborators. The material from the prospective study consisted of cDNA or gDNA derived from T cells, B-cell-depleted T cells, or PBMCs. HLA class I and class II types, where available, came from metadata supplied by the sample provider rather than from assay-based typing.

The research as a whole found: The quantity of clinical and demographic metadata differed by source and by participant and was supplied without curation.

One collaborating source in Seattle enrolled patients during active infection and followed them longitudinally through the course of disease. Whole blood was collected in K2EDTA tubes by collaborating institutions according to the institutions' own protocols. For TCRbeta analysis, collaborator samples were shipped as frozen whole blood, as isolated PBMCs, or as DNA extracted from either sample type. CDR1 and CDR2 are drawn from the germline V gene (reference sequence): SEHNR, FQNEAQ. From the cysteine through the phenylalanine, the CDR3 covers 12 amino acids. Left in the record is the CDR3 DNA by itself, 36 bases read in frame from the first base. Ends trimmed: V by 5 bases, J by 7 bases; bases unmatched to a gene: 5. TCRbeta CDR3 regions were amplified from genomic DNA by means of the immunoSEQ Assay, a bias-controlled multiplex PCR. The authors' analysis ran thus. The number of nucleated cells in each sample was estimated by amplification of reference gene primers within the assay. To quantify the absolute abundance of each unique TCRbeta CDR3 rearrangement, sequence reads were collapsed and filtered. Productive Simpson clonality was computed per sample as the square root of Simpson's diversity index over productive rearrangements. The table was pulled from immuneACCESS by TCRdb, which kept in-frame rearrangements only. Such tables lose some clones; where checked, under half of the loss comes from unresolved V genes, and the rest has no known cause. From that table come the V and J calls and clone size; the DNA was used to work out D and trimming. In this sample the table shows about 330,000 clones, roughly 87% of which occur a single time. Clones ranked in the top ten supply roughly 9.9% of the sample.

The chain is assembled from TRBV7-9 and TRBJ2-7; TRBD1 lines up with 7 middle nucleotides. Sequencing was carried out using peripheral blood. This sequence was found in a man between 25 and 39 years old with COVID-19, enrolled during active disease. This receptor has the CDR3 CASSLTGREQYF. In nucleotides, the sequence is TGTGCCAGCAGCCTGACAGGGCGAGAGCAGTACTTC.